These 29 T cell receptor beta chains were all obtained from the same sample, sequenced in a study of blood T cells in healthy people across ages. PCR was performed a second time for about 6 to 12 cycles using a sample-barcoded 5' primer and a J-beta primer mix. Via MiXCR, TCRdb re-called the 5' RACE reads, giving one row per CDR3 protein. The table has some 940,000 distinct CDR3 sequences, just under 30% seen once. The sample also formed part of further work on T cells of mothers and their children.

Source material: blood. The receptors were gathered from a woman aged 35 to 49 in good health.

Details on this clonotype: A much larger clone is a single base away; this may be a read error. The chain joins TRBV4-1 to TRBJ2-5, with a possible D match to TRBD1 (5 bases). The CDR3 is 16 amino acids. The V gene's germline CDR1 is MGHRA and CDR2 YSYEKL. Here the CDR3 reads CASSRAGITNQGTQYF. In DNA form, the CDR3 reads TGCGCCAGCAGCCGGGCAGGGATTACTAATCAAGGGACCCAGTACTTC.

V gene TRBV28 combines with J gene TRBJ2-3; no reliable D call. The V and J ends lost 6 bases and 2 bases respectively, with 12 bases between them. Per germline, CDR1 MDHEN and CDR2 SYDVKM. The CDR3 contains 14 residues. In nucleotides, the CDR3 is TGTGCCAGCAGACCTGCCGGCCCCACAGATACGCAGTATTTT. Amino acid sequence: CASRPAGPTDTQYF.

This clonotype was counted at least ten times. This rearrangement joins TRBV7-9 to TRBJ2-5; D call uncertain. CDR1 is SEHNR, CDR2 FQNEAQ, per germline (reference sequence). The CDR3 loop spans 13 amino acids. V dropped 5 bases and J dropped 4 bases, with 11 bases sitting between them. CDR3 nucleotides: TGTGCCAGCAGCCAGATATCGGGAGAGACCCAGTACTTC. Its protein is CASSQISGETQYF.

This clonotype was detected many times. The genes are TRBV10-2 and TRBJ2-4; D gene ambiguous. CDR1 and CDR2 from the germline V gene are WSHSY and SAAADI. The CDR3 is 15 residues long. With 5 bases removed from V and 1 base from J, the gap between germline ends came to 12 bases. This CDR3 reads CASSPAVGAKNIQYF. In DNA, the CDR3 is TGCGCCAGCAGTCCCGCAGTTGGGGCCAAAAACATTCAGTACTTC.

The chain combines TRBV20-1 with TRBJ2-3; TRBD1 matches at 7 bases. The V gene's germline CDR1 is DFQATT and CDR2 SNEGSKA (reference sequence). This CDR3 comprises 14 residues. Trimming at V came to 8 bases and at J to 3 bases, leaving 11 bases not matched to a gene. The chain's CDR3 is CSTTVTGSTDTQYF. The CDR3 region has the DNA TGCAGTACCACGGTGACAGGGAGTACAGATACGCAGTATTTT.

This clonotype was recorded at least ten times. V and J are TRBV6-2 or TRBV6-3 and TRBJ2-1, with TRBD2 identical over 12 bases. The CDR3 has 15 residues. Losses at the gene ends were 6 bases for V and 4 bases for J; bases not matched to a gene: 4. CDR1 is MNHEY and CDR2 is SVGEGT in the germline V gene. CDR3 DNA: TGTGCCAGCAGGCCCCTAGCGGGGGGGTACAATGAGCAGTTCTTC. This codes for CASRPLAGGYNEQFF.

This clonotype has just a few counts. The rearrangement links TRBV18 to TRBJ1-4; 9 bases are a match to TRBD1. This CDR3 is built from 13 residues. The V and J ends lost 6 bases and 8 bases, in that order; junction bases with no gene match: 4. Germline V CDR1 and CDR2: KGHSH, LQKENI. CDR3 DNA: TGTGCCAGCTCGGGACAGGGAGAGGAAAAACTGTTTTTT. This translates into CASSGQGEEKLFF.

J is TRBJ2-1 and V is TRBV7-9, with 9 bases that match TRBD2. The CDR3 is 16 residues long. After removal of 4 bases from V and 9 bases from J, the junction contained 13 bases not matched to a gene. Looked up from germline, CDR1 is SEHNR and CDR2 is FQNEAQ (reference sequence). CDR3 bases: TGTGCCAGCAGCTCCGGGACTAGCTCTGGGGTTAGTGAGCAGTTCTTC. Amino acid sequence: CASSSGTSSGVSEQFF.

This clonotype has just a few counts. This rearrangement joins TRBV7-2 to TRBJ2-7, with 12 bases aligning to TRBD2. Trimming at V came to 5 bases and at J to 2 bases, leaving 7 bases not matched to a gene. CDR1 and CDR2 (germline): SGHTA, FQGNSA. The CDR3 spans 16 residues. The CDR3 loop reads CASSTSSGGGTYEQYF. The DNA for the CDR3 is TGTGCCAGCAGCACCTCTAGCGGGGGGGGTACCTACGAGCAGTACTTC.

This clonotype was recorded at least ten times. The chain combines TRBV30 with TRBJ2-7; no clear D. Germline lookup yields CDR1 GTSNPN and CDR2 SVGIG (reference sequence). Trimming took 0 bases from V and 1 from J, leaving 13 bases between them. The CDR3 has 15 amino acids. The CDR3 loop is CAWSVQRMASYEQYF. The CDR3 nucleotides read TGTGCCTGGAGTGTACAGAGGATGGCTTCCTACGAGCAGTACTTC.

This clonotype was detected only a few times. The J gene is TRBJ1-5, the V gene TRBV6-2 or TRBV6-3; D possibly corresponds to TRBD1 (5 bases). With 10 bases removed from V and 7 bases from J, the gap between germline ends came to 11 bases. There are 11 residues in the CDR3. The germline gives CDR1 MNHEY, CDR2 SVGEGT. CDR3 residues: CATGDDQPQHF. DNA for the CDR3: TGTGCCACCGGGGACGACCAGCCCCAGCATTTT.

This clonotype appeared once. One base away lies a much larger clone, so this may be a sequencing read error. The J gene is TRBJ2-1, the V gene TRBV29-1; tentative D call: TRBD1 (6 bases). CDR3 length: 14 residues. V was pared by 7 bases and J by 10 bases, with 23 bases between. Germline CDR1 SQVTM, CDR2 ANQGSEA. As DNA, the CDR3 is TGCAGCGCCGCCAGACTAACAGGGTCCTACGAGCAGTTCTTC. This codes for CSAARLTGSYEQFF.

This clonotype was seen repeatedly, ten times or more. This chain joins TRBV5-5 and TRBJ1-2, with 11 bases matching TRBD1. The germline CDR1 and CDR2 sequences are SGHKS and YYEKEE (reference sequence). The trim removed 3 bases at V and 2 bases at J, leaving 6 bases unmatched. The CDR3 runs 16 residues. CDR3 sequence (DNA): TGTGCCAGCAGCTCCGCCGGGACAGGGGGGAACTATGGCTACACCTTC. Its translation: CASSSAGTGGNYGYTF.

The chain carries TRBV27 and TRBJ2-7; 11 bases are shared with TRBD2. The CDR3 loop spans 15 amino acids. CDR1 and CDR2 from the germline V gene are MNHEY and SMNVEV (reference sequence). V lost 5 bases and J lost 3; bases outside the gene matches: 6. In DNA form, the CDR3 reads TGTGCCAGCAGTCGAATAGGGACTAGCGGCTACGAGCAGTACTTC. This encodes CASSRIGTSGYEQYF.

The gene calls are TRBV5-1 and TRBJ2-5; tentatively, D is TRBD2 (5 bases). Trimming removed 5 bases at V and 5 bases at J, with 19 bases between. CDR3 size: 15 residues. CDR1 is SGHRS and CDR2 is YFSETQ in the germline V gene. In nucleotides, the CDR3 is TGCGCCAGCAGTAAGCTAGCCGGGGAAACGGAGACCCAGTACTTC. Its translation: CASSKLAGETETQYF.

The table lists this clonotype with many counts. The chain uses TRBV7-3 and TRBJ2-7; a weak D match, TRBD2 (6 bases). Germline CDR1 and CDR2: SGHTA and FQGTGA. V was trimmed by 4 bases and J by 7 bases, leaving 17 bases between them. The length of the CDR3 is 14 residues. The CDR3 sequence: CASSSTGAGGEQYF. Written as DNA, the CDR3 is TGTGCCAGCAGCTCCACTGGCGCCGGAGGGGAGCAGTACTTC.

The V and J genes are TRBV6-2 or TRBV6-3 and TRBJ1-5; unclear D gene. Trimming took off 2 bases at V and 11 bases at J, with 16 bases between the two ends. The CDR3 sequence is 14 residues long. Germline assignment: CDR1 MNHEY and CDR2 SVGEGT. The CDR3 DNA follows: TGTGCCAGCAGTTACGGCGGGGATTTCACGGCCCAGCATTTT. Its protein is CASSYGGDFTAQHF.

This clonotype was seen once. The V gene is TRBV6-2 or TRBV6-3, the J gene TRBJ2-1; D gene unclear. The CDR3 spans 15 residues. Trimming pared 5 bases from V and 0 bases from J, leaving 11 bases between. CDR1 is MNHEY and CDR2 is SVGEGT in the germline V gene. This CDR3 reads CASSDGLNSYNEQFF. As DNA, the CDR3 is TGTGCCAGCAGTGACGGCCTAAACTCCTACAATGAGCAGTTCTTC.

A few counts support this clonotype. The gene calls are TRBV2 and TRBJ2-5, with unresolved D. Trimming shortened V by 4 bases and J by 5 bases, and 8 bases separated the two germline ends. CDR3 length: 12 residues. Germline CDR1 is SNHLY and CDR2 is FYNNEI. The CDR3 region is CASSVSMETQYF. The CDR3, as DNA: TGTGCCAGCAGTGTCTCGATGGAGACCCAGTACTTC.

This clonotype appeared a few times. The chain joins TRBV10-3 to TRBJ2-3, with D uncertain. Looked up from germline, CDR1 is ENHRY and CDR2 is SYGVKD. Trimming removed 2 bases at V and 4 bases at J, with 4 bases between. CDR3 size: 12 residues. CDR3 amino acids: CAISERADTQYF. The CDR3 region has the DNA TGTGCCATCAGTGAGCGGGCAGATACGCAGTATTTT.

Comment on this clonotype: One end of the junction is discordant with germline, which a read error may explain. V is TRBV28 and J is TRBJ2-1; unclear D gene. From germline, CDR1 is MDHEN and CDR2 SYDVKM. The CDR3 spans 14 residues. In nucleotides, the CDR3 is TGTGTCAGCAGTTGGGCAGTCTCCTACAATGAGCAGTTCTTC. The encoded protein is CVSSWAVSYNEQFF. The full variable domain, rest sourced from reference TRBV28 and TRBJ2-1, is DVKVTQSSRYLVKRTGEKVFLECVQDMDHENMFWYRQDPGLGLRLIYFSYDVKMKEKGDIPEGYSVSREKKERFSLILESASTNQTSMYLCVSSWAVSYNEQFFGPGTRLTVL.

This clonotype was counted only a few times. V is TRBV5-1 and J is TRBJ2-1; D gene ambiguous. The CDR3 contains 15 residues. Germline CDR1 is SGHRS and CDR2 is YFSETQ. V lost 0 bases and J 0 bases, leaving 7 bases between the germline ends. The CDR3 nucleotides read TGCGCCAGCAGCTTGGAGGACCACTCCTACAATGAGCAGTTCTTC. Translation gives CASSLEDHSYNEQFF.

Notes on this clonotype: Since a much larger clone is just one base distant, this may be a read error. The chain combines TRBV3-1 with TRBJ2-1; 12 bases agree with TRBD1. Germline assignment: CDR1 LGHDT and CDR2 YNNKEL (reference sequence). CDR3 length equals 15 residues. The CDR3 DNA reads as TGTGCCAGCAGCCAGCGGGGACAGGGGGCCTACGAGCATTACTTC. It specifies CASSQRGQGAYEHYF.

This clonotype was seen a few times. This rearrangement joins TRBV4-1 to TRBJ2-1; D unclear. This CDR3 comprises 17 residues. Germline CDR1 is MGHRA and CDR2 is YSYEKL. V was pared by 3 bases and J by 0 bases, with 15 bases between. CDR3 amino acids: CASSQHPKVVSYNEQFF. The CDR3 nucleotides read TGCGCCAGCAGCCAGCACCCTAAAGTAGTCTCCTACAATGAGCAGTTCTTC.

Concerning this clonotype itself: As the CDR3 is not closed by the conserved phenylalanine or tryptophan, this likely results from a read error. CDR3 in amino acids: CSVGQVEGALDEQFL. The CDR3 DNA reads as TGCAGCGTTGGGCAAGTGGAGGGGGCACTTGACGAGCAGTTCTTA. V gene TRBV29-1 combines with J gene TRBJ2-1; TRBD1 might be the D (7 bases). CDR1 is SQVTM, CDR2 ANQGSEA, per germline. CDR3 length: 15 residues. Between the trimmed V and J ends, which lost 4 bases and 10 bases, there was a span of 23 bases.

This clonotype was counted once. V is TRBV6-2 or TRBV6-3 and J is TRBJ1-1; 7 bases are a match to TRBD1. Trimming at V came to 6 bases and at J to 5 bases, leaving 3 bases not matched to a gene. The CDR3 contains 12 residues. The germline V gene has CDR1 MNHEY and CDR2 SVGEGT. The CDR3 DNA is TGTGCCAGCAGGACAGGGTGGACTGAAGCTTTCTTT. Translation: CASRTGWTEAFF.

A few counts support this clonotype. The chain combines TRBV4-3 with TRBJ2-1; TRBD2 aligns across 9 bases. Unmatched junction bases numbered 7, after V lost 1 base and J lost 0 bases. The length of the CDR3 is 18 residues. The germline V gene has CDR1 LGHNA and CDR2 YSLEER. The CDR3 region has the DNA TGCGCCAGCAGCCAAGGGGGCCTAGCGGGGAGCTCCTACAATGAGCAGTTCTTC. It yields the protein CASSQGGLAGSSYNEQFF.

In its sample, this clonotype was seen many times. The CDR3 protein is CASSQSGQGRTYGYTF. Here the CDR3 DNA reads TGCGCCAGCAGCCAGAGTGGACAGGGGCGTACCTATGGCTACACCTTC. The chain recombines TRBV4-1 with TRBJ1-2, with 9 bases matching TRBD1. This CDR3 comprises 16 residues. The junction had 9 bases not matched to a gene; V was cut back by 3 bases and J by 4 bases. From germline, CDR1 is MGHRA and CDR2 YSYEKL.

This clonotype has more than one count but fewer than ten. The genes are TRBV5-5 and TRBJ2-7; 7 nucleotides agree with TRBD1. CDR1 is SGHKS and CDR2 is YYEKEE in the germline V gene (reference sequence). The J segment lost 4 bases and the V segment lost 2 bases, leaving 9 bases of the junction unmatched. The length of the CDR3 is 15 residues. CDR3 sequence reads: CASSFSTGMAYEQYF. As DNA, the CDR3 is TGTGCCAGCAGCTTCTCGACAGGGATGGCGTACGAGCAGTACTTC.